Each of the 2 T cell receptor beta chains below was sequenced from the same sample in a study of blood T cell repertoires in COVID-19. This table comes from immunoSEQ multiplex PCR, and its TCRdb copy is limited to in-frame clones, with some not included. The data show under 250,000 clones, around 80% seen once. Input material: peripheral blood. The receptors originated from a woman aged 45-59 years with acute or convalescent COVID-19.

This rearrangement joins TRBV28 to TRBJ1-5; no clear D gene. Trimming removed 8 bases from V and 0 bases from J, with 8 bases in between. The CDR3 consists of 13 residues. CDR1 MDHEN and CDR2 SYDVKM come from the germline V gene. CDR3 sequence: CASSQDSNQPQHF. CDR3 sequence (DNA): TGTGCCAGCTCCCAGGATAGCAATCAGCCCCAGCATTTT.

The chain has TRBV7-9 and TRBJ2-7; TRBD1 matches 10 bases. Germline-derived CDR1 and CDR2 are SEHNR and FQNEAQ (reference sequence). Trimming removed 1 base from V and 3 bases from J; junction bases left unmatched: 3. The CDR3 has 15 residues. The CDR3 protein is CASSLVRTGGYEQYF. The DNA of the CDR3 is TGTGCCAGCAGCTTAGTACGGACAGGGGGCTACGAGCAGTACTTC.